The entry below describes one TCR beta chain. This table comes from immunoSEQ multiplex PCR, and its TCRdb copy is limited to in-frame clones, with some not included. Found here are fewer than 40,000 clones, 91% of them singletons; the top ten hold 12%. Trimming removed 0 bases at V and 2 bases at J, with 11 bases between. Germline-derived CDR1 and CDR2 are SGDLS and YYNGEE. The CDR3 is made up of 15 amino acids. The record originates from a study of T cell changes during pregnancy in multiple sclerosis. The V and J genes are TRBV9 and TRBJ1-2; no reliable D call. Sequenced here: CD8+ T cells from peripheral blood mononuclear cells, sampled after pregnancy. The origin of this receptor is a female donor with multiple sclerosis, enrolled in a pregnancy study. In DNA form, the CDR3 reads TGTGCCAGCAGCGTAGGCGGCAGCCCCAACTATGGCTACACCTTC. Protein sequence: CASSVGGSPNYGYTF.